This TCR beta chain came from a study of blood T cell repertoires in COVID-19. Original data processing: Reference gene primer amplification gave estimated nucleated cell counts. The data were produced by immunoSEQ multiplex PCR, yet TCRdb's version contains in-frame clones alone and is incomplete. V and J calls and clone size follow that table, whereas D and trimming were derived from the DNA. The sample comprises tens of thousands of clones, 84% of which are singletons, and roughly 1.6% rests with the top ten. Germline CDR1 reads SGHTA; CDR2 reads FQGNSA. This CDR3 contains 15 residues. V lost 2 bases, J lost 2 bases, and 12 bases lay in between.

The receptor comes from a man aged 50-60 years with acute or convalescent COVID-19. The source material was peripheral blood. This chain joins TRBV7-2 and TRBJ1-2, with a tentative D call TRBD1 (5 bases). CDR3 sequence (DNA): TGTGCCAGCAGCTTACGCAGGGATCGGAACTATGGCTACACCTTC. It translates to CASSLRRDRNYGYTF. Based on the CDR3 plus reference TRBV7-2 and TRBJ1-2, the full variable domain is GAGVSQSPSNKVTEKGKDVELRCDPISGHTALYWYRQSLGQGLEFLIYFQGNSAPDKSGLPSDRFSAERTGGSVSTLTIQRTQQEDSAVYLCASSLRRDRNYGYTFGSGTRLTVV.